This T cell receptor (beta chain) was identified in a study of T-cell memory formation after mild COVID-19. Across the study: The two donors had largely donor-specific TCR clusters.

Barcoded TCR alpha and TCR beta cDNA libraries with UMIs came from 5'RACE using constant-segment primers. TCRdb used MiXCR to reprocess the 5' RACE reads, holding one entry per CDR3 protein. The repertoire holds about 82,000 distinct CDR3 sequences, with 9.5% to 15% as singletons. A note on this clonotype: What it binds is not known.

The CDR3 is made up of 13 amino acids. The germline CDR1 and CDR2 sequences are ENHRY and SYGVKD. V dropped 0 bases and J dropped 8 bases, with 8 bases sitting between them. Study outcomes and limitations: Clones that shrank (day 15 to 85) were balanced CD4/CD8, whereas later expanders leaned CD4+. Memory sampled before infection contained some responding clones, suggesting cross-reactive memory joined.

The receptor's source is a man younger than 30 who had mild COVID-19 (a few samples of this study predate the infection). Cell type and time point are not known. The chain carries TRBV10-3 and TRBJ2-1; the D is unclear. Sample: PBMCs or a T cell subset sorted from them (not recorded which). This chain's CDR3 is CAISESMGYEQFF. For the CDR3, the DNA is TGTGCCATCAGTGAGTCGATGGGGTATGAGCAGTTCTTC.